The 14 T cell receptor beta chains below were found in one sample sequenced in a study of shared clonotypes between healthy human individuals. Clones were read by immunoSEQ multiplex PCR, and TCRdb kept only the in-frame ones, dropping some. Found here are about 990,000 clones, about four fifths of them singletons; the top ten hold 0.61%. What was sequenced was memory CD4+ T cells from PBMCs. Noted subset: CD45RA-negative fraction. The receptors stem from a man between 18 and 29 years old in good health. Some clones in this sample may be carry-over from other donors' samples.

The rearrangement uses TRBV7-3 and TRBJ1-1; tentative D call: TRBD1 (5 bases). The germline CDR1 and CDR2 sequences are SGHTA and FQGTGA. Deletions cut 5 bases from V and 5 bases from J, with 18 bases between. This CDR3 is built from 15 residues. CDR3: CASSPGGGSRTEAFF. For the CDR3, the DNA is TGTGCCAGCAGCCCCGGTGGGGGGAGTAGGACTGAAGCTTTCTTT.

The table lists this clone with a count of one. The chain carries TRBV28 and TRBJ2-1; D not resolved. The germline CDR1 and CDR2 sequences are MDHEN and SYDVKM. The V gene lost 5 bases and the J gene lost 0 bases, with 14 bases spanning the gap. This CDR3 has 16 residues. The CDR3 region has the DNA TGTGCCAGCAGTGCCCTTTGGGCCTCCTCCTACAATGAGCAGTTCTTC. Translation gives CASSALWASSYNEQFF.

A remark on this clone: Just one base apart from a much larger clone, this may be a read error. This chain connects TRBV28 to TRBJ2-5; D is unclear. The DNA end is more similar to TRBJ2-7, so the J call may be wrong. The germline V gene has CDR1 MDHEN and CDR2 SYDVKM. CDR3 length: 12 residues. CDR3 region: CASSLWPHEQYF. DNA of the CDR3: TGTGCCAGCAGTTTATGGCCCCACGAGCAGTACTTC.

The chain recombines TRBV6-5 with TRBJ1-2, with TRBD1 as a possible D gene (5 bases). The germline V gene encodes CDR1 MNHEY and CDR2 SVGAGI. Trimming took 5 bases from V and 3 from J, leaving 16 bases between them. The CDR3 consists of 15 residues. In DNA, the CDR3 is TGTGCCAGCAGTCGGATGGGAGGGGTACACTATGGCTACACCTTC. Translated: CASSRMGGVHYGYTF.

This clone was seen a single time. J is TRBJ1-4 and V is TRBV5-1, with a weak D call TRBD1 (6 bases). V lost 3 bases and J lost 8, with 14 bases in between. The CDR3 extends over 14 amino acids. Germline CDR1 and CDR2: SGHRS and YFSETQ. DNA for the CDR3: TGCGCCAGCAGCTACACGGGACATGCCGAAAAACTGTTTTTT. It specifies CASSYTGHAEKLFF.

The chain recombines TRBV19 with TRBJ1-1; 7 bases align to TRBD1. Germline V gene data show CDR1 as LNHDA and CDR2 as SQIVND (reference sequence). V lost 2 bases and J lost 4; bases outside the gene matches: 4. The CDR3 is 14 amino acids. The CDR3: CASSITGVGTEAFF. The CDR3 DNA reads as TGTGCCAGTAGTATAACAGGGGTTGGCACTGAAGCTTTCTTT. The full variable domain, with the rest looked up from reference TRBV19 and TRBJ1-1, is DGGITQSPKYLFRKEGQNVTLSCEQNLNHDAMYWYRQDPGQGLRLIYYSQIVNDFQKGDIAEGYSVSREKKESFPLTVTSAQKNPTAFYLCASSITGVGTEAFFGQGTRLTVV.

About this clone: This is likely an artifact of a read error, given a far larger clone one base away. The sample carries other DNA sequences with the same CDR3. The genes are TRBV7-3 and TRBJ2-2; D is undetermined. V lost 5 bases and J lost 0, with 4 bases in between. The CDR3 spans 13 residues. Per germline, CDR1 SGHTA and CDR2 FQGTGA. DNA for the CDR3: TGTGCCAGCAGCCCCTCGAACACCGGGGAGCTGTTTTTT. It translates to CASSPSNTGELFF.

This sequence joins TRBV29-1 and TRBJ2-1; 10 bases match TRBD1. Germline V CDR1 and CDR2: SQVTM, ANQGSEA. The CDR3 contains 16 residues. The V gene end was trimmed by 2 bases and the J gene end by 8 bases; junction bases not matched to a gene: 12. CDR3: CSVEIPGQGKVDEQFF. CDR3 DNA sequence: TGCAGCGTTGAAATTCCGGGACAGGGGAAGGTTGATGAGCAGTTCTTC.

The gene calls are TRBV6-5 and TRBJ2-5; D call uncertain. The CDR3 is 13 amino acids. Germline CDR1 is MNHEY and CDR2 is SVGAGI. Trimming removed 10 bases at V and 7 bases at J, with 19 bases between. The CDR3 sequence: CAIESPSSGTQYF. The CDR3 coding sequence is TGTGCCATCGAGTCCCCTTCTTCTGGGACCCAGTACTTC.

This clone came up once. The chain recombines TRBV5-1 with TRBJ1-2; no clear D gene. Germline CDR1 reads SGHRS; CDR2 reads YFSETQ. The CDR3 is 14 amino acids. V was shortened by 6 bases and J by 8 bases, with 20 bases between the two germline ends. CDR3 amino acids: CASTSLGPFGGYTF. CDR3 in DNA: TGCGCCAGCACCTCCCTAGGACCCTTCGGGGGCTACACCTTC.

The chain carries TRBV20-1 and TRBJ2-7; D not resolved. The CDR3 has 10 residues. V lost 6 bases to trimming and J lost 5 bases, with 8 bases between them. Germline V gene data show CDR1 as DFQATT and CDR2 as SNEGSKA (reference sequence). The CDR3 nucleotides are TGCAGTGCCCAGCCTCACGAGCAGTACTTC. This sequence encodes CSAQPHEQYF.

A note on this clone: The sample carries other DNA sequences with the same CDR3. This chain uses TRBV18 with TRBJ1-5, with 9 bases that match TRBD1. This CDR3 comprises 14 residues. The J segment lost 5 bases and the V segment lost 3 bases, leaving 2 bases of the junction unmatched. CDR1 KGHSH and CDR2 LQKENI come from the germline V gene. CDR3 sequence reads: CASSPGTGYQPQHF. CDR3 in DNA: TGTGCCAGCTCACCGGGGACAGGGTATCAGCCCCAGCATTTT.

J is TRBJ1-2 and V is TRBV7-8; unclear D gene. The CDR3 has 15 residues. The V gene lost 3 bases and the J gene lost 2 bases, with 13 bases spanning the gap. Per germline, CDR1 SGHVS and CDR2 FQNEAQ. The CDR3 sequence: CASSFSDSGNYGYTF. CDR3 DNA sequence: TGTGCCAGCAGCTTTTCCGACTCGGGAAACTATGGCTACACCTTC.

CDR3 protein: CASTDLGTGAGGYTF. The CDR3 coding sequence is TGTGCCAGCACCGACCTGGGGACAGGGGCTGGGGGCTACACCTTC. This chain links TRBV2 with TRBJ1-2, with TRBD1 identical over 10 bases. The CDR3 loop spans 15 amino acids. V trimming: 7 bases; J trimming: 8 bases; junction bases outside the gene matches: 13. Germline CDR1 SNHLY, CDR2 FYNNEI.